The rows below give T cell receptor beta chains drawn from one sample of a study of T-cell reconstitution after alpha-beta-depleted transplantation in children. TCRdb re-called the PCR reads through MiXCR, storing one row per CDR3 protein. The sample consists of some 340,000 distinct CDR3 sequences, over 9% of them appearing once. Sequenced material: PBMCs from the stem cell graft donor, taken from the stem cell graft. These receptor sequences come from a human donor who donated a stem cell graft to a child with acute lymphoblastic leukemia. Both conserved end residues are part of each CDR3. Fields, in order: V gene, clone size, D gene, J gene, CDR3 length, CDR3 protein, CDR3 DNA. The D gene is left open where the match is weak. Only part of the rows carry a size: once, few, many, or a class if the clone is expanded.

TRBV4-1	NA	TRBD1	TRBJ2-1	14	CASSHQGVYNEQFF	TGCGCCAGCAGCCACCAGGGGGTATACAATGAGCAGTTCTTC
TRBV27	NA	TRBD2	TRBJ2-7	16	CASSLVTSGASYEQYF	TGTGCCAGCAGTCTAGTGACTAGCGGGGCCTCCTACGAGCAGTACTTC
TRBV12-3/TRBV12-4	NA	NA	TRBJ2-7	15	CASSFGVAPSYEQYF	TGTGCCAGCAGTTTCGGAGTGGCCCCCTCCTACGAGCAGTACTTC
TRBV5-1	few	TRBD1	TRBJ2-1	12	CASSLQGYEQFF	TGCGCCAGCAGCTTACAGGGGTACGAGCAGTTCTTC
TRBV27	NA	TRBD2	TRBJ2-1	20	CASSPLLTSGRANVHNEQFF	TGTGCCAGCAGTCCTCTCCTGACTAGCGGGAGGGCCAATGTACACAATGAGCAGTTCTTC
TRBV20-1	NA	TRBD1	TRBJ2-3	13	CSAPGQGADTQYF	TGCAGTGCTCCCGGACAGGGGGCGGATACGCAGTATTTT
TRBV20-1	NA	TRBD2	TRBJ2-7	14	CSARDGTSAGEQYF	TGCAGTGCTAGAGACGGGACTAGCGCCGGCGAGCAGTACTTC
TRBV29-1	NA	TRBD1	TRBJ2-1	16	CSVEDGTGWRLNEQFF	TGCAGCGTTGAAGATGGGACAGGGTGGCGGTTAAATGAGCAGTTCTTC
TRBV2	few	NA	TRBJ2-5	17	CASSDYGGPGSQETQYF	TGTGCCAGCAGTGACTATGGGGGGCCGGGGTCCCAAGAGACCCAGTACTTC
TRBV7-9	NA	NA	TRBJ1-5	16	CASSLAIGAGNEPQHF	TGTGCCAGCAGCTTAGCGATAGGAGCCGGCAATGAGCCCCAGCATTTT
TRBV20-1	few	TRBD1	TRBJ1-4	13	CSASDRGNEKLFF	TGCAGTGCTTCCGACAGGGGGAATGAAAAACTGTTTTTT
TRBV5-1	many	TRBD2	TRBJ2-1	15	CASSSGTSAINEQFF	TGCGCCAGCAGCTCCGGGACTAGCGCGATCAATGAGCAGTTCTTC
TRBV7-8	NA	NA	TRBJ2-3	16	CASSPLGERRGDTQYF	TGTGCCAGCAGCCCCCTTGGGGAACGGAGAGGAGATACGCAGTATTTT
TRBV7-2	few	NA	TRBJ2-7	14	CASSLVSSGYEQYF	TGTGCCAGCAGCTTAGTTAGTTCGGGCTACGAGCAGTACTTC
TRBV7-8	few	TRBD2	TRBJ2-7	16	CASSPYRVPGGYEQYF	TGTGCCAGCAGCCCTTATCGCGTTCCGGGAGGCTACGAGCAGTACTTC
TRBV10-3	many	NA	TRBJ2-3	12	CAISEVDDTQYF	TGTGCCATCAGTGAGGTGGACGATACGCAGTATTTT
TRBV5-1	NA	NA	TRBJ2-5	14	CASSPDSLRETQYF	TGCGCCAGCAGCCCGGACAGCCTTCGGGAGACCCAGTACTTC
TRBV4-1	NA	NA	TRBJ2-7	13	CASSLGLNYEQYF	TGCGCCAGCAGCCTTGGGCTTAACTACGAGCAGTACTTC
TRBV7-6	NA	TRBD1	TRBJ2-1	18	CASSLVQGADRSYNEQFF	TGTGCCAGCAGCTTAGTACAGGGGGCGGATCGGTCCTACAATGAGCAGTTCTTC
TRBV25-1	few	TRBD1	TRBJ1-6	13	CASSEDRGSPLHF	TGTGCCAGCAGTGAGGACAGGGGTTCACCCCTCCACTTT
TRBV7-9	NA	TRBD2	TRBJ2-3	15	CAIPTSVSSTDTQYF	TGTGCCATCCCGACTAGCGTCTCTAGCACAGATACGCAGTATTTT
TRBV7-9	few	TRBD1	TRBJ2-7	19	CASSVTNFLQGSKSDEQYF	TGTGCCAGCAGCGTCACGAATTTCTTACAGGGGTCTAAGTCGGACGAGCAGTACTTC
TRBV7-3	few	NA	TRBJ2-1	16	CASSFLVGEAYNEQFF	TGTGCCAGCAGCTTTTTGGTCGGGGAAGCCTACAATGAGCAGTTCTTC
TRBV6-2/TRBV6-3	many	TRBD1	TRBJ1-1	15	CASSRGTAMNTEAFF	TGTGCCAGCAGTAGGGGGACAGCGATGAACACTGAAGCTTTCTTT
TRBV12-3/TRBV12-4	NA	TRBD2	TRBJ2-7	14	CASSLGRELGEQYF	TGTGCCAGCAGTTTGGGGCGGGAGCTGGGCGAGCAGTACTTC
TRBV7-2	NA	NA	TRBJ1-1	15	CASSLGDRKNTEAFF	TGTGCCAGCAGCTTAGGCGACAGAAAGAACACTGAAGCTTTCTTT
TRBV3-1	NA	NA	TRBJ2-1	13	CASSQDLYNEQFF	TGTGCCAGCAGCCAAGATTTGTACAATGAGCAGTTCTTC
TRBV7-8	few	TRBD1	TRBJ2-6	18	CASRNRDREISGANVLTF	TGTGCCAGCCGAAACCGGGACAGGGAAATCTCTGGGGCCAACGTCCTGACTTTC
TRBV24-1	many	NA	TRBJ2-3	15	CATSDRRGHTDTQYF	TGTGCCACCAGTGACCGTCGGGGGCACACAGATACGCAGTATTTT
TRBV12-3/TRBV12-4	NA	NA	TRBJ2-7	14	CASSFGRGPSASYF	TGTGCCAGCAGTTTTGGCAGGGGCCCATCTGCCTCGTACTTC
TRBV27	NA	NA	TRBJ2-1	12	CASSARSHEQFF	TGTGCCAGCAGTGCCCGTAGCCATGAGCAGTTCTTC
TRBV25-1	NA	NA	TRBJ2-7	15	CASSESGVISEEQYF	TGTGCCAGCAGTGAATCCGGGGTAATTTCGGAGGAGCAGTACTTC
TRBV7-3	few	NA	TRBJ2-1	18	CASSLTAYGGASYNEQFF	TGTGCCAGCAGCTTAACGGCATACGGCGGGGCCTCCTACAATGAGCAGTTCTTC
TRBV5-5	many	TRBD1	TRBJ2-1	17	CASSLWQGQGSYNEQFF	TGTGCCAGCAGCTTGTGGCAGGGACAGGGCTCCTACAATGAGCAGTTCTTC
TRBV6-5	few	NA	TRBJ1-1	14	CASSSQDSGTEAFF	TGTGCCAGCAGTTCACAGGACTCAGGTACTGAAGCTTTCTTT
TRBV18	NA	NA	TRBJ1-1	14	CASSPRGVDTEAFF	TGTGCCAGCTCACCACGGGGCGTCGACACTGAAGCTTTCTTT